This entry features one TCR beta chain sequence. Germline V gene lookup returns CDR1 MGHRA and CDR2 YSYEKL. The CDR3 runs 17 residues. The V gene end was trimmed by 1 base and the J gene end by 4 bases; junction bases not matched to a gene: 9. The sample is drawn from a study of blood T cell repertoires in COVID-19. Study-level background: The samples span acute and convalescent COVID-19 from the United States, Italy and Spain. From T cells, B-cell-depleted T cells, or PBMCs came the material, which was cDNA or gDNA.

In the original processing: Estimation of nucleated cell counts relied on the amplification of reference gene primers. The data were produced by immunoSEQ multiplex PCR, yet TCRdb's version contains in-frame clones alone and is incomplete. The DNA was the basis for D and trimming; V, J and clone size are from that table. The sample includes more than 120,000 clones, around 87% seen only once; the top ten take about 9.4%. The sequencing input was peripheral blood. This sequence originates from a woman between 50 and 59 years old with active or convalescent COVID-19. This chain uses TRBV4-1 with TRBJ2-7; the match to TRBD1 covers 11 bases. CDR3 in DNA: TGCGCCAGCAGCCAAGGGCTTGGGACAGGGGGACAATACGAGCAGTACTTC. Its translation is CASSQGLGTGGQYEQYF.